Listed below are T cell receptor beta chains from one sample, sequenced in a study of beta chain features in type 1 diabetes. Sequencing used immunoSEQ multiplex PCR; TCRdb keeps in-frame clones, though not all of them. This table has 100,000 to 150,000 clones, around 16% appearing once. The specimen was central memory CD4+ T cells from blood. These receptors originate from a young man with type 1 diabetes. Each CDR3 is given with its conserved first and last residue. Each record gives: D gene, clone size, V gene, J gene, CDR3 DNA, CDR3 protein. D genes are given only for firm matches. A clone size is listed for some rows: how often the clone was seen (once, few, many), or a class if it is expanded.

D gene: .; clone size: few; V gene: TRBV11-2; J gene: TRBJ1-5; CDR3 DNA: TGTGCCAGCAGCCCCCGCCCTGGGGAGCCCCAGCATTTT; CDR3 protein: CASSPRPGEPQHF
D gene: .; clone size: few; V gene: TRBV6-5; J gene: TRBJ1-2; CDR3 DNA: TGTGCCAGCAGTTACTCGAGCAGCTTTGCGGGTGGCTACACCTTC; CDR3 protein: CASSYSSSFAGGYTF
D gene: .; clone size: .; V gene: TRBV30; J gene: TRBJ1-2; CDR3 DNA: TGTGCCTGGAGTGTGGATGGAGGGGTTGGCTACACCTTC; CDR3 protein: CAWSVDGGVGYTF
D gene: TRBD2; clone size: few; V gene: TRBV2; J gene: TRBJ2-3; CDR3 DNA: TGTGCCAGCAGTTATCTTGGACTAGCGGGACTTCGAACAGATACGCAGTATTTT; CDR3 protein: CASSYLGLAGLRTDTQYF
D gene: .; clone size: .; V gene: TRBV30; J gene: TRBJ2-6; CDR3 DNA: TGTGCCTGGAGGGGCTACTCTGGGGCCAACGTCCTGACTTTC; CDR3 protein: CAWRGYSGANVLTF
D gene: TRBD1; clone size: few; V gene: TRBV23-1; J gene: TRBJ1-2; CDR3 DNA: TGCGCCAGCAGTCAATCGAATGCGGCCAGGGGGGGGTGCGGCTATGGCTACACCTTC; CDR3 protein: CASSQSNAARGGCGYGYTF
D gene: .; clone size: few; V gene: TRBV30; J gene: TRBJ1-1; CDR3 DNA: TGTGCCCGCCGGGACATGAACACTGAAGCTTTCTTT; CDR3 protein: CARRDMNTEAFF
D gene: .; clone size: few; V gene: TRBV2; J gene: TRBJ2-7; CDR3 DNA: TGTGCCAGCAGTACTCTTGGCTACGAGCAGTACTTC; CDR3 protein: CASSTLGYEQYF
D gene: TRBD2; clone size: few; V gene: TRBV4-3; J gene: TRBJ2-1; CDR3 DNA: TGCGCCAGCAGCCAGGCTCCGACTAGCGGGGGGATAGATGAGCAGTTCTTC; CDR3 protein: CASSQAPTSGGIDEQFF
D gene: TRBD1; clone size: .; V gene: TRBV7-2; J gene: TRBJ2-1; CDR3 DNA: TGTGCCAGCAGCCCTAGGCCTAATGACAGGGGGAATGAGCAGTTCTTC; CDR3 protein: CASSPRPNDRGNEQFF
D gene: .; clone size: few; V gene: TRBV4-3; J gene: TRBJ1-2; CDR3 DNA: TGCGCCAGCAGCCAAGAACGGGGGCTCCATGGCTACACCTTC; CDR3 protein: CASSQERGLHGYTF
D gene: .; clone size: .; V gene: TRBV30; J gene: TRBJ1-2; CDR3 DNA: TGTGCCTGGAGTGTAGGCAACCGTTATACTGGCTACACCTTC; CDR3 protein: CAWSVGNRYTGYTF
D gene: .; clone size: .; V gene: TRBV25-1; J gene: TRBJ2-7; CDR3 DNA: TGTGCCAGCAGCAGGGAGGTGGAAGAGCAGTACTTC; CDR3 protein: CASSREVEEQYF
D gene: .; clone size: .; V gene: TRBV14; J gene: TRBJ2-7; CDR3 DNA: TGTGCCAGCAGCCCACAGGGTTACGAGCAGTACTTC; CDR3 protein: CASSPQGYEQYF
D gene: .; clone size: .; V gene: TRBV4-3; J gene: TRBJ2-5; CDR3 DNA: TGCGCCAGCAGCCAGGGCCAGGGAGAGACCCAGTACTTC; CDR3 protein: CASSQGQGETQYF
D gene: TRBD1; clone size: few; V gene: TRBV19; J gene: TRBJ1-1; CDR3 DNA: TGTGCCAGTAGTTCCATCGACAGGGTGGGGGCTCCGCTATGGCTGGCTTTCTTT; CDR3 protein: CASSSIDRVGAPLWLAFF
D gene: .; clone size: .; V gene: TRBV6-5; J gene: TRBJ2-1; CDR3 DNA: TGTGCCAGCAGTTACTCAAGGTACGCGTTCTTC; CDR3 protein: CASSYSRYAFF
D gene: TRBD2; clone size: .; V gene: TRBV9; J gene: TRBJ2-1; CDR3 DNA: TGTGCCAGCAGCGTAGGGTTTGAAGGAGCGGGAGTTCTACGTGAGCAGTTCTTC; CDR3 protein: CASSVGFEGAGVLREQFF
D gene: TRBD1; clone size: .; V gene: TRBV6-5; J gene: TRBJ1-2; CDR3 DNA: TGTGCCAGCAGCCCTAACAGGGGGCGCGATGGCTACACCTTC; CDR3 protein: CASSPNRGRDGYTF
D gene: .; clone size: .; V gene: TRBV5-1; J gene: TRBJ1-1; CDR3 DNA: TGCGCCAGCAGCCTATCAGGGACGGGGCTGCCTGAAGCTTTCTTT; CDR3 protein: CASSLSGTGLPEAFF
D gene: .; clone size: .; V gene: TRBV6-5; J gene: TRBJ1-2; CDR3 DNA: TGTGCCAGCAGAGCACAGATCACAGGGAGTGTTGGCTACACCTTC; CDR3 protein: CASRAQITGSVGYTF
D gene: .; clone size: few; V gene: TRBV4-2; J gene: TRBJ2-7; CDR3 DNA: TGTGCCAGCAGCCCCCTACTCTCCTACGAGCAGTACTTC; CDR3 protein: CASSPLLSYEQYF
D gene: .; clone size: .; V gene: TRBV18; J gene: TRBJ2-4; CDR3 DNA: TGTGCCAGCTCACGAGCGGCAACCGCCAAAAACATTCAGTACTTC; CDR3 protein: CASSRAATAKNIQYF
D gene: .; clone size: few; V gene: TRBV2; J gene: TRBJ1-1; CDR3 DNA: TGTGCCAGCAGTGAAAGGAGTGTCACTGAAGCTTTCTTT; CDR3 protein: CASSERSVTEAFF
D gene: .; clone size: .; V gene: TRBV28; J gene: TRBJ2-5; CDR3 DNA: TGTGCCAGCACCTGGGACATCCAAGAGACCCAGTACTTC; CDR3 protein: CASTWDIQETQYF
D gene: .; clone size: .; V gene: TRBV14; J gene: TRBJ2-2; CDR3 DNA: TGTGCCAGCAGCCAAGCCACGGCGCGGGACACCGGGGAGCTGTTTTTT; CDR3 protein: CASSQATARDTGELFF
D gene: TRBD1; clone size: few; V gene: TRBV6-1; J gene: TRBJ1-2; CDR3 DNA: TGTGCCAGCAGCGGGACAGGGTCCGGCCTCTATGGCTACACCTTC; CDR3 protein: CASSGTGSGLYGYTF
D gene: .; clone size: few; V gene: TRBV27; J gene: TRBJ2-2; CDR3 DNA: TGTGCCAGCAGTTTTAGCTCCCTCACCGGGGAGCTGTTTTTT; CDR3 protein: CASSFSSLTGELFF
D gene: TRBD1; clone size: few; V gene: TRBV29-1; J gene: TRBJ2-3; CDR3 DNA: TGCAGCGGTCTACTCGGACAGGGGAGCACAGATACGCAGTATTTT; CDR3 protein: CSGLLGQGSTDTQYF
D gene: .; clone size: many; V gene: TRBV7-9; J gene: TRBJ2-6; CDR3 DNA: TGTGCCAGCAGCTTCCCCTCGGGGGCTCCCCACTCTGGGGCCAACGTCCTGACTTTC; CDR3 protein: CASSFPSGAPHSGANVLTF
D gene: .; clone size: few; V gene: TRBV19; J gene: TRBJ1-5; CDR3 DNA: TGTGCCAGTAGTATCCCGAATCAGCCCCAGCATTTT; CDR3 protein: CASSIPNQPQHF
D gene: TRBD2; clone size: .; V gene: TRBV4-2; J gene: TRBJ2-3; CDR3 DNA: TGTGCCAGCAGCTTGACTAGCGGGGGAGCGAGCACAGATACGCAGTATTTT; CDR3 protein: CASSLTSGGASTDTQYF
D gene: TRBD1; clone size: .; V gene: TRBV7-9; J gene: TRBJ1-1; CDR3 DNA: TGTGCCAGCAGCCTAACAGGGGCGGTCACTGAAGCTTTCTTT; CDR3 protein: CASSLTGAVTEAFF
D gene: TRBD2; clone size: many; V gene: TRBV23-1; J gene: TRBJ2-3; CDR3 DNA: TGCGCCAGCAGTGTAGCGGGAGAAGTGACAGATACGCAGTATTTT; CDR3 protein: CASSVAGEVTDTQYF
D gene: .; clone size: .; V gene: TRBV7-9; J gene: TRBJ2-7; CDR3 DNA: TGTGCCAGCAGCTTAGTGACGAGCTCCTACGAGCAGTACTTC; CDR3 protein: CASSLVTSSYEQYF
D gene: TRBD2; clone size: many; V gene: TRBV27; J gene: TRBJ2-5; CDR3 DNA: TGTGCCAGCAGTATGACCTATAGCGGGGAACAAGAGACCCAGTACTTC; CDR3 protein: CASSMTYSGEQETQYF
D gene: TRBD2; clone size: few; V gene: TRBV2; J gene: TRBJ2-2; CDR3 DNA: TGTGCCAGCAGTGGCGGACTAGCTTCCGGGGAGCTGTTTTTT; CDR3 protein: CASSGGLASGELFF
D gene: .; clone size: .; V gene: TRBV2; J gene: TRBJ2-3; CDR3 DNA: TGTGCCAGCAGTGCGTGGACAGATCCCTTTAGCGGAGGGAGCACAGATACGCAGTATTTT; CDR3 protein: CASSAWTDPFSGGSTDTQYF
D gene: .; clone size: .; V gene: TRBV27; J gene: TRBJ1-1; CDR3 DNA: TGTGCCAGCAGTTTCGTTCAGAACACTGAAGCTTTCTTT; CDR3 protein: CASSFVQNTEAFF
D gene: .; clone size: few; V gene: TRBV7-7; J gene: TRBJ2-5; CDR3 DNA: TGTGCTAGCAGTCGTGGACGATCCCAAGAGACCCAGTACTTC; CDR3 protein: CASSRGRSQETQYF
D gene: .; clone size: few; V gene: TRBV4-3; J gene: TRBJ2-3; CDR3 DNA: TGCGCCAGCAGCCAAGCCGGGACACCTAGCACAGATACGCAGTATTTT; CDR3 protein: CASSQAGTPSTDTQYF
D gene: .; clone size: .; V gene: TRBV5-1; J gene: TRBJ2-2; CDR3 DNA: TGCGCCAGCAGGGACAACCCGGTCACCGGGGAGCTGTTTTTT; CDR3 protein: CASRDNPVTGELFF
D gene: TRBD2; clone size: .; V gene: TRBV25-1; J gene: TRBJ2-1; CDR3 DNA: TGTGCCAGCAGTGCAGCGGGGATCTACAATGAGCAGTTCTTC; CDR3 protein: CASSAAGIYNEQFF
D gene: .; clone size: .; V gene: TRBV6-6; J gene: TRBJ1-4; CDR3 DNA: TGTGCCAGCGGCGGCAAAAATGAAAAACTGTTTTTT; CDR3 protein: CASGGKNEKLFF
D gene: TRBD2; clone size: few; V gene: TRBV30; J gene: TRBJ2-3; CDR3 DNA: TGTGCCTGGACTAGCGGGAGTGATACGCAGTATTTT; CDR3 protein: CAWTSGSDTQYF
D gene: TRBD2; clone size: .; V gene: TRBV7-2; J gene: TRBJ2-3; CDR3 DNA: TGTGCCAGCAGCTTAACCAGGACTAGCGGGGGGGCCTCTGATACGCAGTATTTT; CDR3 protein: CASSLTRTSGGASDTQYF
D gene: TRBD2; clone size: .; V gene: TRBV13; J gene: TRBJ2-3; CDR3 DNA: TGTGCCAGCAGCTTCCTGACCCGGCGACTAGCGCTGGATACGCAGTATTTT; CDR3 protein: CASSFLTRRLALDTQYF
D gene: TRBD2; clone size: .; V gene: TRBV28; J gene: TRBJ2-7; CDR3 DNA: TGTGCCAGCGGTAGCGGGGGGTATTACGAGCAGTACTTC; CDR3 protein: CASGSGGYYEQYF